This is a list of T cell receptor beta chains from one sample in a study of blood T cell repertoires in COVID-19. TCRdb keeps only in-frame clones here, not all; method: immunoSEQ multiplex PCR. Of some 150,000 clones detected, 75% to 85% appear once; the ten largest clones hold roughly 7.9%. The sequenced sample consisted of peripheral blood. These receptor sequences come from a woman aged 50 to 65 in a cohort sampled during active or convalescent COVID-19. The CDR3 runs from the conserved cysteine through the conserved F or W. D genes are given only for firm matches. Clone size is given for some rows only: seen once, a few or many times, or a class if the clone is expanded.

clone size: NA; J gene: TRBJ1-2; V gene: TRBV19; D gene: NA; CDR3 DNA: TGTGCCAGTAGTCGGGATCCCTATGGCTACACCTTC; CDR3 protein: CASSRDPYGYTF
clone size: NA; J gene: TRBJ2-1; V gene: TRBV24-1; D gene: TRBD2; CDR3 DNA: TGTGCCACCAGTGATGAACGAGCGGGGCCTTACAATGAGCAGTTCTTC; CDR3 protein: CATSDERAGPYNEQFF
clone size: NA; J gene: TRBJ2-3; V gene: TRBV13; D gene: NA; CDR3 DNA: TGTGCCAGCAGCTTCAACAGCTTCACAGATACGCAGTATTTT; CDR3 protein: CASSFNSFTDTQYF
clone size: NA; J gene: TRBJ1-1; V gene: TRBV12-3/TRBV12-4; D gene: NA; CDR3 DNA: TGTGCCAGCAGTCGGGTCGCTGGCACTGAAGCTTTCTTT; CDR3 protein: CASSRVAGTEAFF
clone size: NA; J gene: TRBJ1-2; V gene: TRBV4-1; D gene: NA; CDR3 DNA: TGCGCCAGCAGCCAAGCCGGAACAGGGCGTGCCTATGGCTACACCTTC; CDR3 protein: CASSQAGTGRAYGYTF
clone size: NA; J gene: TRBJ2-1; V gene: TRBV11-3; D gene: NA; CDR3 DNA: TGTGCCAGCTCCAAGGGGGATGAGCAGTTCTTC; CDR3 protein: CASSKGDEQFF
clone size: NA; J gene: TRBJ1-6; V gene: TRBV7-6; D gene: TRBD1; CDR3 DNA: TGTGCCAGCAGTACTGGACAGGCCCAACCCCTCCACTTT; CDR3 protein: CASSTGQAQPLHF
clone size: NA; J gene: TRBJ1-1; V gene: TRBV7-9; D gene: NA; CDR3 DNA: TGTGCCAGCAGCTTAGATCAGAACACTGAAGCTTTCTTT; CDR3 protein: CASSLDQNTEAFF
clone size: NA; J gene: TRBJ2-6; V gene: TRBV27; D gene: NA; CDR3 DNA: TGTGCCAGCAGAAAACAGGGCTCTGGGGCCAACGTCCTGACTTTC; CDR3 protein: CASRKQGSGANVLTF
clone size: NA; J gene: TRBJ1-3; V gene: TRBV15; D gene: TRBD1; CDR3 DNA: TGTGCCACCAGCAGATCCTGGACAGGGGTCTCTGGAAACACCATATATTTT; CDR3 protein: CATSRSWTGVSGNTIYF
clone size: NA; J gene: TRBJ2-2; V gene: TRBV16; D gene: TRBD1; CDR3 DNA: TGTGCCAGCAGCGAGGGGACAGGCCACACCGGGGAGCTGTTTTTT; CDR3 protein: CASSEGTGHTGELFF
clone size: NA; J gene: TRBJ1-2; V gene: TRBV6-2/TRBV6-3; D gene: TRBD1; CDR3 DNA: TGTGCCAGCAGTTACTCGACAGGGGGCGGCTATGGCTACACCTTC; CDR3 protein: CASSYSTGGGYGYTF
clone size: NA; J gene: TRBJ1-3; V gene: TRBV3-1/TRBV3-2; D gene: NA; CDR3 DNA: TGTGCCAGCAGCCAATCGGGTGGAAACACCATATATTTT; CDR3 protein: CASSQSGGNTIYF
clone size: NA; J gene: TRBJ1-2; V gene: TRBV18; D gene: TRBD1; CDR3 DNA: TGTGCCAGCTCACCCTTGGGACAGGGCAACTATGGCTACACCTTC; CDR3 protein: CASSPLGQGNYGYTF
clone size: NA; J gene: TRBJ2-7; V gene: TRBV19; D gene: NA; CDR3 DNA: TGTGCCAGTAGTATAGTACTCAACCCCTACGAGCAGTACTTC; CDR3 protein: CASSIVLNPYEQYF
clone size: NA; J gene: TRBJ2-7; V gene: TRBV18; D gene: TRBD2; CDR3 DNA: TGTGCCAGCTCACCCCCCCGGGGAGGGGAGGCGCACGAGCAGTACTTC; CDR3 protein: CASSPPRGGEAHEQYF
clone size: NA; J gene: TRBJ2-5; V gene: TRBV7-2; D gene: TRBD2; CDR3 DNA: TGTGCCAGCAGCTTAGTCGGGGGGAAAACCCCCTTCCAAGAGACCCAGTACTTC; CDR3 protein: CASSLVGGKTPFQETQYF
clone size: NA; J gene: TRBJ1-1; V gene: TRBV10-3; D gene: TRBD1; CDR3 DNA: TGTGCCATCAGACCGACAGGGGGCAACACTGAAGCTTTCTTT; CDR3 protein: CAIRPTGGNTEAFF
clone size: NA; J gene: TRBJ1-4; V gene: TRBV9; D gene: NA; CDR3 DNA: TGTGCCAGCAGCGGTACAGGCACAACTAATGAAAAACTGTTTTTT; CDR3 protein: CASSGTGTTNEKLFF
clone size: NA; J gene: TRBJ2-7; V gene: TRBV7-9; D gene: NA; CDR3 DNA: TGTGCCAGCAGCTTATTTGGGGCTTCCTACGAGCAGTACTTC; CDR3 protein: CASSLFGASYEQYF
clone size: NA; J gene: TRBJ2-7; V gene: TRBV7-2; D gene: NA; CDR3 DNA: TGTGCCAGCAGCCCTAGGGGGTTCGAGCAGTACTTC; CDR3 protein: CASSPRGFEQYF
clone size: NA; J gene: TRBJ2-7; V gene: TRBV19; D gene: NA; CDR3 DNA: TGTGCCAGTAGTATTGGGGGGGCCATCTACGAGCAGTACTTC; CDR3 protein: CASSIGGAIYEQYF
clone size: NA; J gene: TRBJ2-7; V gene: TRBV5-1; D gene: TRBD1; CDR3 DNA: TGCGCCAGCAGCTTGGCCGTACAGGGGCTCTACGAGCAGTACTTC; CDR3 protein: CASSLAVQGLYEQYF
clone size: NA; J gene: TRBJ2-7; V gene: TRBV21-1; D gene: NA; CDR3 DNA: TGTGCCAGCAGCAAAGTAAGAACAGGGTATCTAGTCTACGAGCAGTACTTC; CDR3 protein: CASSKVRTGYLVYEQYF
clone size: NA; J gene: TRBJ2-2; V gene: TRBV5-8; D gene: NA; CDR3 DNA: TGTGCCAGCAGCTATCAGGGGTACGGCACCGGGGAGCTGTTTTTT; CDR3 protein: CASSYQGYGTGELFF
clone size: NA; J gene: TRBJ2-3; V gene: TRBV19; D gene: TRBD2; CDR3 DNA: TGTGCCAGTAGTATAGCCCTAGCGGGGGGAACAGATACGCAGTATTTT; CDR3 protein: CASSIALAGGTDTQYF
clone size: NA; J gene: TRBJ1-4; V gene: TRBV6-6; D gene: TRBD1; CDR3 DNA: TGTGCCACTACCGGGACAGGATATGCAACTAATGAAAAACTGTTTTTT; CDR3 protein: CATTGTGYATNEKLFF
clone size: NA; J gene: TRBJ1-4; V gene: TRBV18; D gene: NA; CDR3 DNA: TGTGCCAGCTCTGGTGCAGGCCTTAATGAAAAACTGTTTTTT; CDR3 protein: CASSGAGLNEKLFF
clone size: NA; J gene: TRBJ1-5; V gene: TRBV7-8; D gene: TRBD1; CDR3 DNA: TGTGCCAGCAGCTTGGCGGACAGGGCTAGCAATCAGCCCCAGCATTTT; CDR3 protein: CASSLADRASNQPQHF
clone size: NA; J gene: TRBJ2-3; V gene: TRBV6-5; D gene: NA; CDR3 DNA: TGTGCCAGCAGCATCAGGGGTAGCACAGATACGCAGTATTTT; CDR3 protein: CASSIRGSTDTQYF
clone size: NA; J gene: TRBJ1-3; V gene: TRBV2; D gene: NA; CDR3 DNA: TGTGCCAGTGCCCAGTACGTCTCTGGAAACACCATATATTTT; CDR3 protein: CASAQYVSGNTIYF
clone size: NA; J gene: TRBJ1-4; V gene: TRBV19; D gene: NA; CDR3 DNA: TGTGCCAGTAGTTCTAGGGGGGGCGACAATGAAAAACTGTTTTTT; CDR3 protein: CASSSRGGDNEKLFF
clone size: NA; J gene: TRBJ2-5; V gene: TRBV4-3; D gene: TRBD2; CDR3 DNA: TGCGCCAGCAGCCAAGATCGACTAGCGAAGGGAGAGACCCAGTACTTC; CDR3 protein: CASSQDRLAKGETQYF
clone size: few; J gene: TRBJ1-6; V gene: TRBV4-3; D gene: NA; CDR3 DNA: TGCGCCAGCAGCCAAGATACGTTCCGGGGGGCGGGTTCACCCCTCCACTTT; CDR3 protein: CASSQDTFRGAGSPLHF
clone size: NA; J gene: TRBJ1-2; V gene: TRBV10-3; D gene: NA; CDR3 DNA: TGTGCCATCAGTGATAGGGCGGCGGGTTATGGCTACACCTTC; CDR3 protein: CAISDRAAGYGYTF
clone size: NA; J gene: TRBJ2-2; V gene: TRBV7-2; D gene: NA; CDR3 DNA: TGTGCCAGCAGCTTATTCAGGGATCATAGCGGGGAGCTGTTTTTT; CDR3 protein: CASSLFRDHSGELFF
clone size: NA; J gene: TRBJ1-3; V gene: TRBV7-8; D gene: NA; CDR3 DNA: TGTGCCAGCAGCTTAGCCCGCAGCTCTGGAAACACCATATATTTT; CDR3 protein: CASSLARSSGNTIYF
clone size: NA; J gene: TRBJ1-1; V gene: TRBV5-4; D gene: TRBD1; CDR3 DNA: TGTGCCAGCAGCCCAAGGACAGGGGCCAAGAACACTGAAGCTTTCTTT; CDR3 protein: CASSPRTGAKNTEAFF
clone size: NA; J gene: TRBJ1-1; V gene: TRBV19; D gene: NA; CDR3 DNA: TGTGCCAGTAGTATTCACAGTGGGAACACTGAAGCTTTCTTT; CDR3 protein: CASSIHSGNTEAFF
clone size: NA; J gene: TRBJ2-1; V gene: TRBV15; D gene: NA; CDR3 DNA: TGTGCCACCAGAGCGCCGGGACACAAAAGTAAAAGGTTCTTC; CDR3 protein: CATRAPGHKSKRFF